A selection of T cell receptor beta chains follows, all from one sample in a study of human T cells and chemical hapten exposure. TCRdb re-called the RACE reads through MiXCR, storing one row per CDR3 protein. The data hold 130,000 or so distinct CDR3 sequences, with 11% observed a single time. The material was whole blood, obtained in connection with sensitization to the hapten diphenylcyclopropenone (DPC). Receptors originate from a woman in her forties or fifties with alopecia areata. Some clones in this sample may be carry-over from other donors' samples. The CDR3 runs from the conserved cysteine through the conserved F or W. D genes are given only for firm matches. Clone size is stated in some rows and not others, as once, few, many or a class when expanded.

J,size,D,V,DNA,CDR3
TRBJ2-3,.,TRBD1,TRBV5-6,TGTGCCAGCAGCGCCAAGACAGGGTCGGGCACAGATACGCAGTATTTT,CASSAKTGSGTDTQYF
TRBJ2-5,.,TRBD2,TRBV5-1,TGCGCCAGCAGCTCCTTGGGACTAGCAGTGGAGACCCAGTACTTC,CASSSLGLAVETQYF
TRBJ2-3,many,TRBD2,TRBV7-2,TGTGCCAGTCAGCGGGGGAACACAGATACGCAGTATTTT,CASQRGNTDTQYF
TRBJ2-3,few,.,TRBV24-1,TGTGCCACCAGTGATCCGCACACAGATACGCAGTATTTT,CATSDPHTDTQYF
TRBJ1-3,.,.,TRBV7-2,TGTGCCAGCAGCTACGCAGATTCTGGAAACACCATATATTTT,CASSYADSGNTIYF
TRBJ2-1,few,.,TRBV18,TGTGCCAGCTCACCACGGAGGTCGGATCGGTTCTTC,CASSPRRSDRFF
TRBJ2-1,few,.,TRBV6-2/TRBV6-3,TGTGCCAGCATCAGGGACCGGGACCTGAGTTCCTACAATGAGCAGTTCTTC,CASIRDRDLSSYNEQFF
TRBJ2-7,.,.,TRBV9,TGTGCCAGCAGCGTGGGCGATTCGAGCTCCTACGAGCAGTACTTC,CASSVGDSSSYEQYF
TRBJ2-3,.,.,TRBV3-1,TGTGCCAGCAGACGAGGGGGTGGGCGAGGGCAAGATACGCAGTATTTT,CASRRGGGRGQDTQYF
TRBJ1-2,few,TRBD1,TRBV20-1,TGCAGTGCTAGAGAGCCCGCCGCAGGGGGAAGCTATGGCTACACCTTC,CSAREPAAGGSYGYTF
TRBJ2-1,.,.,TRBV12-3/TRBV12-4,TGTGCCAGCAGTTTTGGACCTTACAATGAGCAGTTCTTC,CASSFGPYNEQFF
TRBJ2-3,.,.,TRBV20-1,TGCAGTGCTAGAGAAACCCATACGCAGTATTTT,CSARETHTQYF
TRBJ1-4,.,TRBD1,TRBV18,TGTGCCAGCTCACCGAGGACAGGGAGTGAAAAACTGTTTTTT,CASSPRTGSEKLFF
TRBJ1-4,many,.,TRBV7-9,TGTGCCAGCAGCTTAACTCCCGGTGGGACTAATGAAAAACTGTTTTTT,CASSLTPGGTNEKLFF
TRBJ2-3,few,TRBD2,TRBV28,TGTGCCAGCAGTTTGGGACTAGCGGGCACTGCAGATACGCAGTATTTT,CASSLGLAGTADTQYF
TRBJ1-1,few,.,TRBV20-1,TGCAGTGTCGCTGGGACGGTCTACCCCGGGGACACTGAAGCTTTCTTT,CSVAGTVYPGDTEAFF
TRBJ1-3,.,.,TRBV6-6,TGTGCCAGCAGTTACGTCGGCAGCCGGTCCGGAAACACCATATATTTT,CASSYVGSRSGNTIYF
TRBJ2-7,few,.,TRBV28,TGTGCCAGCACCCTCCGCGGGGGCATCTCCTACGAGCAGTACTTC,CASTLRGGISYEQYF
TRBJ2-7,few,.,TRBV28,TGTGCCAGCAGTTCCGGCGGCAGTTCAGTATCCTACGAGCAGTACTTC,CASSSGGSSVSYEQYF
TRBJ2-7,.,.,TRBV2,TGTGCCAGCAGTGAAGTCCAGGGTACCTACGAGCAGTACTTC,CASSEVQGTYEQYF
TRBJ2-2,.,TRBD2,TRBV9,TGTGCCAGCAGCCCGACCCTGGGGACTAGCGAGGGGGCATCCGGGGAGCTGTTTTTT,CASSPTLGTSEGASGELFF
TRBJ2-5,.,.,TRBV27,TGTGCCAGCAGTTTGACAGCGATCGAGACCCAGTACTTC,CASSLTAIETQYF
TRBJ2-2,.,.,TRBV3-1,TGTGCCAGCAGCCGGATTCAGAACACCGGGGAGCTGTTTTTT,CASSRIQNTGELFF
TRBJ2-1,.,.,TRBV24-1,TGTGCCACCAGTGGGATCCTCGATGAGCAGTTCTTC,CATSGILDEQFF
TRBJ1-1,.,TRBD1,TRBV29-1,TGCAGCGTTGAAGTAGGGACAGCCAACACTGAAGCTTTCTTT,CSVEVGTANTEAFF
TRBJ2-1,many,TRBD2,TRBV5-4,TGTGCCAGCAGCTTGGGTAGCGGGGAGCAGTTCTTC,CASSLGSGEQFF